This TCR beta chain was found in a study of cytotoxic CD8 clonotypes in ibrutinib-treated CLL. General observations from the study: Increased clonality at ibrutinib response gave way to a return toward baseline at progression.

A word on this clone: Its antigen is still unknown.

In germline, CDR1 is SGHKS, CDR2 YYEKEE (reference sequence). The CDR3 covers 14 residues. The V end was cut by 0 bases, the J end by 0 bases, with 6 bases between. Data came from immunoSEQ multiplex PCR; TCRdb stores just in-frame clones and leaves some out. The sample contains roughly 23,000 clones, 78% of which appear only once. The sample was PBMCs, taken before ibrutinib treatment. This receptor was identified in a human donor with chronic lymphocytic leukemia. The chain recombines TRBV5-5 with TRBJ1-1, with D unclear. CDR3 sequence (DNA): TGTGCCAGCAGCTTGGTGGTCATGAACACTGAAGCTTTCTTT. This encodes CASSLVVMNTEAFF.